This T cell receptor beta chain was recovered during a study of blood T cell repertoires in COVID-19. In the authors' methods: The assay estimated nucleated cells by amplifying reference gene primers. Measured with immunoSEQ multiplex PCR; TCRdb has only the in-frame clones, and not every one. V and J calls and clone size follow that table, whereas D and trimming were derived from the DNA. The profile covers fewer than 200,000 clones, with approximately 80% appearing a single time and over 1.5% taken by the ten largest. This CDR3 spans 13 amino acids. V gave up 5 bases and J gave up 7 bases, with 12 bases separating them. Germline assignment: CDR1 MRHNA and CDR2 SNTAGT.

This clonotype originated in a human donor in a cohort sampled during active COVID-19. The specimen was peripheral blood. This chain uses TRBV6-4 with TRBJ1-5; D possibly corresponds to TRBD1 (6 bases). The CDR3 DNA follows: TGTGCCAGCAGTCCCACAGGGCCCCAGCCCCAGCATTTT. Amino acids: CASSPTGPQPQHF.